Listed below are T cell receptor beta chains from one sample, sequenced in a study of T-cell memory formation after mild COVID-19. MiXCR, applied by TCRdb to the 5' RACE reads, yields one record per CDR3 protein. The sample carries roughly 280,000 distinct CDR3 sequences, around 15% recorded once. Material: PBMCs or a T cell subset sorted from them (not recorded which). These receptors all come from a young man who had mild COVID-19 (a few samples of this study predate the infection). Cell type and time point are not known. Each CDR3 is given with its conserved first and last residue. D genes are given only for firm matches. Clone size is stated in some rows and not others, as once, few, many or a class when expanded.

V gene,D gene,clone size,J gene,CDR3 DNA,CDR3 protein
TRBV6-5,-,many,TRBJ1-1,TGTGCCAGCAGTTACTGGGGGGGCAGCGCTGAAGCTTTCTTT,CASSYWGGSAEAFF
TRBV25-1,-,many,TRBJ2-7,TGTGCCAGCAGTGAATGGGGCAGGACCTACGAGCAGTACTTC,CASSEWGRTYEQYF
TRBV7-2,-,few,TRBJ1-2,TGTGCCAGCAGCTTAGAACGCGGGAAGGCGGACTATGGCTACACCTTC,CASSLERGKADYGYTF
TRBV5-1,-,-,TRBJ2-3,TGCGCCAGCAGCTACAACGCTGGGGCAGATACGCAGTATTTT,CASSYNAGADTQYF
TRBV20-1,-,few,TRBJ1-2,TGCAGTGCTAGAGATGCAGGAGCAGGACATGGCTACACCTTC,CSARDAGAGHGYTF
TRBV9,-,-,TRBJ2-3,TGTGCCAGCAGCGTAAGGGCCCGGTCTAGAACAGATACGCAGTATTTT,CASSVRARSRTDTQYF
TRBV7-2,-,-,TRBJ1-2,TGTGCCAGCAGCTCAAGACGCGAAAGCGATAATGGCTACACCTTC,CASSSRRESDNGYTF
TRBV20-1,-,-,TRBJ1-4,TGCAGTGCTATCGAGGGAGGAACAACTAATGAAAAACTGTTTTTT,CSAIEGGTTNEKLFF
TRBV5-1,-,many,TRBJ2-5,TGCGCCAGCAGCTTGGGAATCAGGGGGGCCCTAGAGACCCAGTACTTC,CASSLGIRGALETQYF
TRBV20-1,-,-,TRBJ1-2,TGCAGTGCTTTACGGACACACCCCTATGGCTACACCTTC,CSALRTHPYGYTF
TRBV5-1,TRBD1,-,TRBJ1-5,TGCGCCAGCAGCTTGACAGGGGAGGGCAATCAGCCCCAGCATTTT,CASSLTGEGNQPQHF
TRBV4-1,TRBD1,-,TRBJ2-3,TGCGCCAGCAGCCGACCCGATGGGCTCGGGGACAGGGAGAAATCTTTC,CASSRPDGLGDREKSF
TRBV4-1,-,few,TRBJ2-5,TGCGCCAGCAGCCTTGGGACATCGGAGACCCAGTACTTC,CASSLGTSETQYF
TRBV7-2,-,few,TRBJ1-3,TGTGCCAGCAGCTTAGTACAGGGCTCTGGAAACACCATATATTTT,CASSLVQGSGNTIYF
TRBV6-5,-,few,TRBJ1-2,TGTGCCAGCAGTTACGGGACCTCAGACGGCTATGGCTACACCTTC,CASSYGTSDGYGYTF
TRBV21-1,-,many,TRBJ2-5,TGTGCCACCTCGGCCCGCCAAGAGACCCAGTACTTC,CATSARQETQYF
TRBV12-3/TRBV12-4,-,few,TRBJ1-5,TGTGCCAGCAGTTTGGTCCAGAGCAATCAGCCCCAGCATTTT,CASSLVQSNQPQHF
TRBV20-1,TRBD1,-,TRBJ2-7,TGCAGTGCTAGTTACAGGGGCTACGAGCAGTACTTC,CSASYRGYEQYF
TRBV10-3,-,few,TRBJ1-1,TGTGCCATCAGTGAGTCGGGGGGGCCCACTGAAGCTTTCTTT,CAISESGGPTEAFF
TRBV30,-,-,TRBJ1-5,TGTGCCTGGAGTGGGCCCCAGCATTTT,CAWSGPQHF
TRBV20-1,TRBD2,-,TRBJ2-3,TGCAGTGCTAGAGATGGGATGGCGGGAGTTGCAGATACGCAGTATTTT,CSARDGMAGVADTQYF
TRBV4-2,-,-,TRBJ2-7,TGTGCCAGCAGCCCCTTGAAAAACAGCCCGGACGAGCAGTACTTC,CASSPLKNSPDEQYF
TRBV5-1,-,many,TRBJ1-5,TGCGCCAGCAGCTTGGAGGGGGGTCAGCCCCAGCATTTT,CASSLEGGQPQHF
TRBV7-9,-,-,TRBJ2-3,TGTGCCAGCAGCCCGATTCTCGGGTCAGATACGCAGTATTTT,CASSPILGSDTQYF
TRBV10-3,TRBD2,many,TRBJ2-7,TGTGCCATCAGTGAGTGGGGCGGGGGGCCGCACGAGCAGTACTTC,CAISEWGGGPHEQYF
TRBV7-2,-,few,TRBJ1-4,TGTGCCAGCAGCTTCATGAGTGAAAAACTGTTTTTT,CASSFMSEKLFF
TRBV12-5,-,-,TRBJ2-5,TGTGCTAGTGGTACTAACTACCAAGAGACCCAGTACTTC,CASGTNYQETQYF
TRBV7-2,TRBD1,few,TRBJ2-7,TGTGCCAGCAGCTTAACCGGGACAGGGACCTGGGAGCAGTACTTC,CASSLTGTGTWEQYF
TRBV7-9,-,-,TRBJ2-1,TGTGCCAGCAGCCTCGTGGCCGGGGGGCTTGAGCAGTTCTTC,CASSLVAGGLEQFF
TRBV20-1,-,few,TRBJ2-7,TGCAGTGCTAGAGATCTGGGACATAACCCCTACGAGCAGTACTTC,CSARDLGHNPYEQYF
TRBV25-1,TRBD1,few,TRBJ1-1,TGTGCCAGCGACGGACAGGGGGTGGCTGAAGCTTTCTTT,CASDGQGVAEAFF
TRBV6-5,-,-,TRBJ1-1,TGTGCCAGCAGGTGGACGGAGAACACTGAAGCTTTCTTT,CASRWTENTEAFF
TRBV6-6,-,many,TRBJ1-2,TGTGCCAGCAGTGATAGGGTTCGGACTAACTATGGCTACACCTTC,CASSDRVRTNYGYTF
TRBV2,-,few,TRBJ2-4,TGTGCCAGCAGTGAAGCGGCTTTAGCCAAAAACATTCAGTACTTC,CASSEAALAKNIQYF
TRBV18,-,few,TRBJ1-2,TGTGCCAGCTCACCTGAATTTTTACGCGGGCTTGGCTACACCTTC,CASSPEFLRGLGYTF
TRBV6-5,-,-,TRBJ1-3,TGTGCCAGCAGTATACAGGCGGCTGGAAACACCATATATTTT,CASSIQAAGNTIYF
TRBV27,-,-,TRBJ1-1,TGTGCCAGCAGTTTATCTGGGGGGGCGGCTTTCTTT,CASSLSGGAAFF
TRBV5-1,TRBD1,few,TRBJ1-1,TGCGCCAGCAGCTCGACAGGGGGCCCAAACACTGAAGCTTTCTTT,CASSSTGGPNTEAFF
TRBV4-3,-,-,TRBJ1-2,TGCGCCAGCAGCCAAGACTACCCGAACTATGGCTACACCTTC,CASSQDYPNYGYTF
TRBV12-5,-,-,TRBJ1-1,TGTGCTAGTGGTTTGGAGACAGGGAACACTGAAGCTTTCTTT,CASGLETGNTEAFF
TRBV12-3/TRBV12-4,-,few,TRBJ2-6,TGTGCCAGCAGTCCTCCGGGTGGCTGGGGGGCCAACGTCCTGACTTTC,CASSPPGGWGANVLTF
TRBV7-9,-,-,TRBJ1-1,TGTGCCAGCAGCGCTGAGATTAGGAACACTGAAGCTTTCTTT,CASSAEIRNTEAFF
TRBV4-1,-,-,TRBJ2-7,TGCGCCAGCAGCCAAGGGGCGTTCTCCTACGAGCAGTACTTC,CASSQGAFSYEQYF
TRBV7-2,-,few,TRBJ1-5,TGTGCCAGCAGCTGGGGACTGCTTGGGCCCCAGCATTTT,CASSWGLLGPQHF
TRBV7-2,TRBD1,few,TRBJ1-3,TGTGCCAGCAGCCGCGTGACAGGGAATGGAAACACCATATATTTT,CASSRVTGNGNTIYF
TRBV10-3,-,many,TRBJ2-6,TGTGCCATCAGTGTAGACGGGGCTCTCGGGGCCAACGTCCTGACTTTC,CAISVDGALGANVLTF
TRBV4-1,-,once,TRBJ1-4,TGCGCCAGCAGCTACGATGAGAACCCAAATGAAAAACTGTTTTTT,CASSYDENPNEKLFF
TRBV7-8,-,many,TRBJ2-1,TGTGCCAGCAGCTTGGGAACCTACAATGAGCAGTTCTTC,CASSLGTYNEQFF
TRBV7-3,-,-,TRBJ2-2,TGTGCCAGCAGCGTCCAGGGGAACACCGGGGAGCTGTTTTTT,CASSVQGNTGELFF
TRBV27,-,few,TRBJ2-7,TGTGCCAGCAGTTTAAGGGGGATCGTCTACGAGCAGTACTTC,CASSLRGIVYEQYF
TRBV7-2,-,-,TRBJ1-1,TGTGCCAGCAGCTATAGCATCTGGGGGCAGAGCGGTGAAGCTTTCTTT,CASSYSIWGQSGEAFF
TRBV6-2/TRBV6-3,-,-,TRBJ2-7,TGTGCCAGCACCCGTATGGGCAGGGACTACGAGCAGTACTTC,CASTRMGRDYEQYF
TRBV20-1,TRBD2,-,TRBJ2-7,TGCAGTGCTCCAGGGAGACTAGCGCAGGGTAACGAGCAGTACTTC,CSAPGRLAQGNEQYF
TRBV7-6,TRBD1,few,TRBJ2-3,TGTGCCAGCAGCTTAATCTACAGGGGGGAAGGAGATACGCAGTATTTT,CASSLIYRGEGDTQYF
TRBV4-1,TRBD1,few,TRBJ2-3,TGCGCCAGCAGCCAAGTTGGGGGCAGGGGGCGCTCAGATACGCAGTATTTT,CASSQVGGRGRSDTQYF
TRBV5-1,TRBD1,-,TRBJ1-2,TGCGCCAGCAGCCTCGGTACCGACAGGGCTGGCTACACCTTC,CASSLGTDRAGYTF
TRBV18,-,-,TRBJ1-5,TGTGCCAGCTCACTGACCCGGGCCAGGGTCGGTCAGCCCCAGCATTTT,CASSLTRARVGQPQHF
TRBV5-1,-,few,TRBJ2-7,TGCGCCAGCAGCTTTTTTCCGGGACAATACGAGCAGTACTTC,CASSFFPGQYEQYF
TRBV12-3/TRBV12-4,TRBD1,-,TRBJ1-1,TGTGCCAGCAGTTTTCCCAGGGGGGATGACACTGAAGCTTTCTTT,CASSFPRGDDTEAFF